Listed below are T cell receptor beta chains from one sample, sequenced in a study of cytomegalovirus exposure and HLA in healthy donors. Sequencing was performed with immunoSEQ multiplex PCR; in TCRdb, only in-frame clones are kept and a portion is missing. The repertoire has about 130,000 clones, approximately 80% of them found once; the top ten carry about 2.9%. The sequencing sample was made of PBMCs. The receptors were gathered from a boy aged 2 to 10 in good health and CMV-seronegative. CDR3s include the opening cysteine and the closing phenylalanine or tryptophan. A D gene is named only where the DNA matches it firmly. Clone size is stated in some rows and not others, as once, few, many or a class when expanded.

CDR3 length,clone size,D gene,J gene,V gene,CDR3 DNA,CDR3 protein
14,.,.,TRBJ2-3,TRBV7-3,TGTGCCAGCAGCTCCCCAGGGGATGGTGCTACGCAGTATTTT,CASSSPGDGATQYF
15,.,.,TRBJ2-2,TRBV6-1,TGTGCCAGCAGTGCCGGCAGCGGGAACACCGGGGAGCTGTTTTTT,CASSAGSGNTGELFF
15,.,.,TRBJ1-2,TRBV15,TGTGCCACCAGCAGAGAAGGGGGGGCTTCCCAAGGCTACACCTTC,CATSREGGASQGYTF
15,.,.,TRBJ1-2,TRBV13,TGTGCCAGCAGCCTAGGCTGGGAGGGGCTCTATGGCTACACCTTC,CASSLGWEGLYGYTF
11,.,.,TRBJ1-2,TRBV19,TGTGCCAGTAGTATAGGGGGGGACCCCTCCTTC,CASSIGGDPSF
13,few,.,TRBJ1-6,TRBV4-2,TGTGCCAGCAGCCAAGCATCGGGTTCACCCCTCCACTTT,CASSQASGSPLHF
12,.,.,TRBJ1-2,TRBV2,TGTGCCGGGGGGGGAGAAGGAGAGGGCTACACCTTC,CAGGGEGEGYTF
16,.,.,TRBJ1-5,TRBV19,TGTGCCAGTAGTCGTCGACAACGGACACACGATCAGCCCCAGCATTTT,CASSRRQRTHDQPQHF
14,.,.,TRBJ2-1,TRBV7-9,TGTGCCAGCAGCTCCTCCTTGACAGGCCGCGAGCAGTTCTTC,CASSSSLTGREQFF
15,.,TRBD1,TRBJ2-7,TRBV27,TGTGCCAGCAGTCTACTCGACAGGGGAAACTACGAGCAGTACTTC,CASSLLDRGNYEQYF
15,.,.,TRBJ1-1,TRBV4-1,TGCGCCAGCAGCGGACACCCAGGGGACCCCACTGAAGCTTTCTTT,CASSGHPGDPTEAFF
14,.,.,TRBJ1-2,TRBV9,TGTGCCAGCAGCGTAGGACGCGGGGGCTATGGCTACACCTTC,CASSVGRGGYGYTF
14,.,TRBD1,TRBJ1-1,TRBV29-1,TGCAGCGTAGACCCAACAGGGGGCGGCACTGAAGCTTTCTTT,CSVDPTGGGTEAFF
15,.,.,TRBJ1-1,TRBV7-2,TGTGCCAGCAGCTCCTCAGGGGCCAAGAACACTGAAGCTTTCTTT,CASSSSGAKNTEAFF
17,.,TRBD1,TRBJ1-3,TRBV2,TGTGCCATCCTTAGGGACAGGGGGCGCCGGTCTGGAAACACCATATATTTT,CAILRDRGRRSGNTIYF
18,.,.,TRBJ2-5,TRBV14,TGTGCCAGCAGCCAAGACTCTCGGCTCCAGCGGATAAAAGAGACCCAGTACTTC,CASSQDSRLQRIKETQYF
17,few,TRBD1,TRBJ1-5,TRBV6-1,TGTGCCAGCAGGGAAGCCCGGACAGGGGGCGGGAATCAGCCCCAGCATTTT,CASREARTGGGNQPQHF
16,.,TRBD2,TRBJ2-2,TRBV7-9,TGTGCCAGCAGCTCCTGGGGGACTACGAACACCGGGGAGCTGTTTTTT,CASSSWGTTNTGELFF
14,once,.,TRBJ1-1,TRBV6-1,TGTGCCAGCAGAGCGGACAGTCTGAACACTGAAGCTTTCTTT,CASRADSLNTEAFF
15,.,TRBD1,TRBJ2-1,TRBV5-6,TGTGCCAGCAGCTCCCCGAGGACAGGGAGCAATGAGCAGTTCTTC,CASSSPRTGSNEQFF
14,.,.,TRBJ1-1,TRBV10-3,TGTGCCATCAGTGCTGACAGGAGGAACACTGAAGCTTTCTTT,CAISADRRNTEAFF
13,.,.,TRBJ2-1,TRBV11-2,TGTGCCAGCAGCTTAGCCCCGGGCCGCGAGGGGTTCTTC,CASSLAPGREGFF
14,few,.,TRBJ1-2,TRBV4-1,TGTGCCAGCAGCCAATCCACGGGAGGTTATGGCTACACCTTC,CASSQSTGGYGYTF
18,.,TRBD1,TRBJ1-6,TRBV5-1,TGCGCCAGCTCCCAAGGGACAGGAAGAAGCTCCTATAATTCACCCCTCCACTTT,CASSQGTGRSSYNSPLHF